The present entry profiles one TCR beta chain with its context. CDR3 length equals 14 residues. V was clipped by 2 bases and J by 2 bases, with 9 bases between them. Germline V gene lookup returns CDR1 MNHEY and CDR2 SMNVEV (reference sequence). These data are taken from a study of STAT5B mutations in CD4+ large granular lymphocyte leukemia. Measured with immunoSEQ multiplex PCR; TCRdb has only the in-frame clones, and not every one. The data contain under 55,000 clones, 86% of them singletons. This rearrangement joins TRBV27 to TRBJ1-1; D unresolved. The sequenced sample consisted of CD4+ T cells from blood buffy coats. This receptor was identified in a human donor in good health. The CDR3 sequence: CASSLRSINTEAFF. As DNA, the CDR3 is TGTGCCAGCAGTTTAAGAAGTATCAACACTGAAGCTTTCTTT.